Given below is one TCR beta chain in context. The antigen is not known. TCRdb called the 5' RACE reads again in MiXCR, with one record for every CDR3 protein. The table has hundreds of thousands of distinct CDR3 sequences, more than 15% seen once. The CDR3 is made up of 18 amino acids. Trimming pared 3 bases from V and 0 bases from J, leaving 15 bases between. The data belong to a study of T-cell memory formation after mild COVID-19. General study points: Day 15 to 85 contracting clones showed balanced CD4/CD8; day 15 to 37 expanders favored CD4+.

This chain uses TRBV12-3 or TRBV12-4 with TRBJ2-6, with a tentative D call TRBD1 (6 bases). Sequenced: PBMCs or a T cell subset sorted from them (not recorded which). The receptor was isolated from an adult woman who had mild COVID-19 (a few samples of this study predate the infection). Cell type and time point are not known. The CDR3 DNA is TGTGCCAGCAGTTTGGGGGCTAACGTATTCTCTGGGGCCAACGTCCTGACTTTC. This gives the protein CASSLGANVFSGANVLTF.